This TCR beta chain was found in a study of blood T cells in healthy people across ages. Study-wide findings and caveats: More naive CD4+ cells and higher diversity marked long-lived donors relative to aged donors.

This clonotype was detected many times. What it binds is not known. Together with a sample-barcoded 5' primer, a J-beta primer mix was included in a second PCR lasting roughly 6 to 12 cycles. TCRdb independently ran MiXCR on the 5' RACE reads; one entry per CDR3 protein. In the table there are around 1,800,000 distinct CDR3 sequences, 35% to 50% of which are singletons. The clonotype originates from a human donor in good health. The sample comprised blood.

In nucleotides, the CDR3 is TGTGCCAGCAGCCAAGAGAACAGACCCTACGAGCAGTACTTC. This translates into CASSQENRPYEQYF. The genes are TRBV3-1 and TRBJ2-7; no firm D call. V shed 0 bases and J shed 2 bases, with 8 bases lying between them. The CDR3 has 14 residues. Germline lookup yields CDR1 LGHDT and CDR2 YNNKEL (reference sequence).